The 32 T cell receptor beta chains below all came from one sample that was sequenced in a study of blood T cells in healthy people across ages. For the second PCR, which ran for about 7 to 12 cycles, a sample-barcoded 5' primer and a J-beta primer mix were used. TCRdb recomputed calls from the 5' RACE reads with MiXCR, one row per CDR3 protein. The sample holds 700,000 or so distinct CDR3 sequences, approximately 21% seen once. The sequenced material came from blood. These receptors were collected from a man between 65 and 80 years old in good health.

This sequence joins TRBV6-5 and TRBJ2-4, with TRBD1 matching 10 bases. The trim removed 6 bases at V and 4 bases at J, leaving 9 bases unmatched. Germline lookup yields CDR1 MNHEY and CDR2 SVGAGI. The CDR3 runs 16 residues. The CDR3 nucleotides read TGTGCCAGCAGGGACTCCGGGACAGGGGCTAAAAACATTCAGTACTTC. Protein: CASRDSGTGAKNIQYF.

The CDR3 sequence is CASSLYSYWSNQPQHF. In DNA form, the CDR3 reads TGTGCCAGCAGCTTGTATTCCTACTGGAGCAATCAGCCCCAGCATTTT. V is TRBV5-6 and J is TRBJ1-5; D ambiguous. This CDR3 has 16 residues. The germline V gene encodes CDR1 SGHDT and CDR2 YYEEEE. The V gene lost 1 base and the J gene lost 1 base, with 12 bases spanning the gap.

This clonotype was seen a few times. The chain recombines TRBV7-7 with TRBJ1-5; D is undetermined. The CDR3 has 16 residues. Germline V gene data show CDR1 as SSHAT and CDR2 as FNYEAQ (reference sequence). The V end lost 1 base, the J end lost 0 bases, and 10 bases lay between the germline ends. The CDR3 DNA is TGTGCCAGCAGCTTAGGAAAGGGAGATAGCAATCAGCCCCAGCATTTT. Protein sequence: CASSLGKGDSNQPQHF.

This clonotype has more than one count but fewer than ten. The chain uses TRBV7-3 and TRBJ2-7, with D tentatively TRBD2 (5 bases). The J call may be faulty, since TRBJ2-5 better matches the DNA end. The CDR3 length is 14 residues. Germline V gene sequence: CDR1 SGHTA, CDR2 FQGTGA. CDR3 sequence: CASSLNLPGETQYF. The CDR3, as DNA: TGTGCCAGCAGCTTAAACCTACCGGGGGAGACCCAGTACTTC.

V usage is TRBV11-2 and J usage is TRBJ1-5, with D unclear. V shed 10 bases and J shed 6 bases, with 19 bases lying between them. CDR3 length: 14 residues. CDR1 is SGHAT and CDR2 is FQNNGV in the germline V gene. In nucleotides, the CDR3 is TGTGCCATCAGTGTAGCCTCGGCGGGTCAGCCCCAGCATTTT. Translated, it gives CAISVASAGQPQHF. Together with reference TRBV11-2 and TRBJ1-5, the CDR3 gives the full variable domain: EAGVAQSPRYKIIEKRQSVAFWCNPISGHATLYWYQQILGQGPKLLIQFQNNGVVDDSQLPKDRFSAERLKGVDSTLKIQPAKLEDSAVYLCAISVASAGQPQHFGDGTRLSIL.

This clonotype turned up a few times. The chain links TRBV7-9 to TRBJ2-5; TRBD2 matches at 13 bases. The CDR3 spans 17 residues. J lost 2 bases, V lost 7 bases, and 10 bases had no gene match. From germline, CDR1 is SEHNR and CDR2 FQNEAQ (reference sequence). CDR3 loop: CASKGLAGQKSQETQYF. The CDR3 DNA sequence: TGTGCCAGCAAGGGACTAGCGGGGCAAAAATCTCAAGAGACCCAGTACTTC.

This clonotype was observed a single time. The J gene is TRBJ1-2, the V gene TRBV24-1; D remains ambiguous. V lost 1 base and J lost 8, with 13 bases in between. There are 14 residues in the CDR3. The V gene's germline CDR1 is KGHDR and CDR2 SFDVKD. CDR3 sequence: CATSDFGINGGYTF. The CDR3 DNA follows: TGTGCCACCAGTGATTTCGGAATAAACGGGGGCTACACCTTC.

This CDR3 reads CSVGLGPYNEQFF. As DNA, the CDR3 is TGCAGCGTCGGCTTGGGGCCATACAATGAGCAGTTCTTC. The chain is built from TRBV29-1 and TRBJ2-1; D possibly corresponds to TRBD1 (5 bases). The CDR3 consists of 13 residues. CDR1 SQVTM and CDR2 ANQGSEA come from the germline V gene. Trimming cost V 6 bases and J 4 bases, with 13 bases left between them.

This clonotype was observed a handful of times. The chain carries TRBV27 and TRBJ1-4; D is unresolved. This CDR3 contains 15 residues. Per germline, CDR1 MNHEY and CDR2 SMNVEV (reference sequence). V shed 3 bases and J shed 4 bases, with 12 bases lying between them. The CDR3 nucleotides are TGTGCCAGCAGTTTCAGTTTACGGGGTAATGAAAAACTGTTTTTT. It specifies CASSFSLRGNEKLFF.

In its sample, this clonotype was seen many times. The CDR3 spells CASSQRVGTDTQYF. In DNA form, the CDR3 reads TGTGCCAGCAGCCAAAGGGTCGGCACAGATACGCAGTATTTT. V usage is TRBV7-2 and J usage is TRBJ2-3; no definite D call. Trimming stripped 5 bases from V and 1 base from J, with 10 bases between. The CDR3 is 14 amino acids. Germline CDR1 SGHTA, CDR2 FQGNSA.

This rearrangement joins TRBV12-3 or TRBV12-4 to TRBJ2-1; 11 bases match TRBD2. CDR3 length: 19 residues. The J segment lost 0 bases and the V segment lost 6 bases, leaving 13 bases of the junction unmatched. The CDR3 DNA reads as TGTGCCAGCAGCCTACCGGGACTAGCGGAACTGAGCTCCTACAATGAGCAGTTCTTC. Its translation is CASSLPGLAELSSYNEQFF.

The chain is built from TRBV5-1 and TRBJ2-3; D may correspond to TRBD1 or TRBD2 (6 bases each). Looked up from germline, CDR1 is SGHRS and CDR2 is YFSETQ. The germline V and J ends were trimmed by 4 bases and 0 bases, with 12 bases remaining between them. There are 15 residues in the CDR3. The CDR3 nucleotides read TGCGCCAGCAGCGGGGGGCAGGTTAGCACAGATACGCAGTATTTT. Protein product: CASSGGQVSTDTQYF. Based on the CDR3 plus reference TRBV5-1 and TRBJ2-3, the full variable domain is KAGVTQTPRYLIKTRGQQVTLSCSPISGHRSVSWYQQTPGQGLQFLFEYFSETQRNKGNFPGRFSGRQFSNSRSEMNVSTLELGDSALYLCASSGGQVSTDTQYFGPGTRLTVL.

This clonotype was picked up a small number of times. The V call is TRBV10-3, the J call TRBJ2-1; either TRBD1 or TRBD2 may supply D (5 bases each). The CDR3 has 14 residues. Trimming cost V 4 bases and J 2 bases, with 9 bases left between them. Per the germline V gene, CDR1 is ENHRY and CDR2 is SYGVKD. In DNA, the CDR3 is TGTGCCATCAGTGTTGAGGGGACCTACAATGAGCAGTTCTTC. Translated: CAISVEGTYNEQFF.

This sequence joins TRBV9 and TRBJ2-5; perhaps D is TRBD1 or TRBD2 (5 bases each). Germline V CDR1 and CDR2: SGDLS, YYNGEE. V lost 6 bases and J lost 1, with 13 bases in between. This CDR3 has 14 residues. This CDR3 reads CASTFGAVQETQYF. As DNA, the CDR3 is TGTGCCAGCACCTTCGGGGCCGTCCAAGAGACCCAGTACTTC.

Note on this clonotype: A much bigger clone sits one base away, suggesting this may be a read error. This chain joins TRBV6-1 and TRBJ1-5; possible D gene TRBD1, 5 bases. With 6 bases removed from V and 2 bases from J, the gap between germline ends came to 8 bases. From germline, CDR1 is MNHNS and CDR2 SASEGT. The CDR3 covers 13 residues. The CDR3 region is CASRRGGNQPQHF. CDR3 nucleotides: TGTGCCAGCAGAAGGGGCGGCAATCAGCCCCAGCATTTT.

The V gene is TRBV29-1, the J gene TRBJ1-2; D remains unclear. The germline V and J ends were trimmed by 3 bases and 2 bases, with 7 bases remaining between them. The CDR3 contains 12 residues. CDR1 and CDR2 (germline): SQVTM, ANQGSEA. The chain's CDR3 is CSVDARNYGYTF. Written as DNA, the CDR3 is TGCAGCGTTGACGCCAGGAACTATGGCTACACCTTC.

At least ten counts were recorded for this clonotype. This rearrangement joins TRBV18 to TRBJ2-4; D remains ambiguous. The germline V gene has CDR1 KGHSH and CDR2 LQKENI. The CDR3 spans 15 residues. V dropped 3 bases and J dropped 0 bases, with 9 bases sitting between them. CDR3 amino acids: CASSPARLAKNIQYF. In DNA form, the CDR3 reads TGTGCCAGCTCACCGGCGAGGCTAGCCAAAAACATTCAGTACTTC.

In this sample, this clonotype turned up a few times. The rearrangement joins TRBV7-8 to TRBJ1-4, with 7 bases that match TRBD1. The J segment lost 7 bases and the V segment lost 7 bases, leaving 9 bases of the junction unmatched. Germline CDR1 is SGHVS and CDR2 is FQNEAQ. The CDR3 runs 14 residues. The DNA of the CDR3 is TGTGCCAGCAACCCAAGGGGGCGCGGTGAAAAACTGTTTTTT. This codes for CASNPRGRGEKLFF.

This chain links TRBV20-1 with TRBJ1-4, with 8 bases aligning to TRBD1. The germline CDR1 and CDR2 sequences are DFQATT and SNEGSKA (reference sequence). CDR3 length: 14 amino acids. V dropped 1 base and J dropped 6; count of bases not matched to a gene: 4. The CDR3 region is CSARGAGGHEKLFF. As DNA, the CDR3 is TGCAGTGCTAGAGGGGCAGGGGGCCATGAAAAACTGTTTTTT.

The sample holds a few counts of this clonotype. The chain recombines TRBV5-1 with TRBJ2-4; possible D gene TRBD2, 6 bases. Germline V gene data show CDR1 as SGHRS and CDR2 as YFSETQ. V gave up 1 base and J gave up 0 bases, with 11 bases separating them. The CDR3 is made up of 16 amino acids. The CDR3 DNA is TGCGCCAGCAGCTTGATTTCGGGGGAAGCCAAAAACATTCAGTACTTC. It specifies CASSLISGEAKNIQYF.

This clonotype has only a few counts. The chain combines TRBV24-1 with TRBJ2-3; D ambiguous. The CDR3 extends over 13 amino acids. V was cut by 0 bases and J by 4 bases, with 4 bases left in between. Germline loops: CDR1 KGHDR, CDR2 SFDVKD. The CDR3 spells CATSDLQSDTQYF. CDR3 in DNA: TGTGCCACCAGTGATTTGCAGTCAGATACGCAGTATTTT.

This clonotype appeared a few times. The chain recombines TRBV7-9 with TRBJ2-5, with 13 bases matching TRBD2. CDR3 length: 16 amino acids. V was pared by 5 bases and J by 3 bases, with 6 bases of the junction left unmatched. Germline CDR1 SEHNR, CDR2 FQNEAQ (reference sequence). The CDR3 is CASSLQGLAGKETQYF. The CDR3 DNA reads as TGTGCCAGCAGCCTCCAGGGACTAGCGGGGAAAGAGACCCAGTACTTC.

V usage is TRBV28 and J usage is TRBJ2-7; D tentatively fits TRBD1 or TRBD2 (6 bases each). Germline V gives CDR1 MDHEN, CDR2 SYDVKM. The V gene lost 8 bases and the J gene lost 6 bases, with 26 bases spanning the gap. The CDR3 is 16 amino acids. CDR3 sequence reads: CASENTGAGRFTEQYF. DNA for the CDR3: TGTGCCAGCGAAAACACGGGGGCAGGGCGCTTTACCGAGCAGTACTTC.

In its sample, this clonotype was seen a few times. J is TRBJ1-1 and V is TRBV20-1; 9 nucleotides match TRBD1. V lost 6 bases and J lost 0; bases outside the gene matches: 5. Germline V gene lookup returns CDR1 DFQATT and CDR2 SNEGSKA (reference sequence). The CDR3 runs to 14 residues. CDR3 sequence (DNA): TGCAGTGCCACAGGGGGCTACATGAACACTGAAGCTTTCTTT. As protein: CSATGGYMNTEAFF.

This clonotype was counted a few times. The rearrangement links TRBV18 to TRBJ1-1; D may be TRBD1 (6 bases). V lost 6 bases and J lost 1, with 21 bases in between. The CDR3 consists of 17 residues. CDR1 and CDR2 from the germline V gene are KGHSH and LQKENI. This CDR3 is CASSPGLPGQRNTEAFF. The DNA for the CDR3 is TGTGCCAGCTCGCCTGGCCTCCCGGGACAAAGGAACACTGAAGCTTTCTTT.

The V gene is TRBV5-5, the J gene TRBJ2-5; D is unresolved. The DNA end is more similar to TRBJ2-7, so the J call may be wrong. CDR3 length: 13 amino acids. CDR1 and CDR2 from the germline V gene are SGHKS and YYEKEE (reference sequence). The CDR3 here is CASSFGPGNEQYV. In DNA, the CDR3 is TGTGCCAGCAGCTTTGGGCCAGGCAACGAGCAGTACGTC.

The gene calls are TRBV20-1 and TRBJ2-3, with a weak D call TRBD2 (7 bases). CDR1 and CDR2 (germline): DFQATT, SNEGSKA (reference sequence). This CDR3 is built from 15 residues. Trimming left V 3 bases short and J 3 bases short, with 16 bases between. The chain's CDR3 is CSASTGGAVTDTQYF. The CDR3 nucleotides are TGCAGTGCTAGCACGGGGGGCGCGGTAACAGATACGCAGTATTTT.

This clonotype has a handful of counts. CDR3 DNA: TGTGCCATCCCGCACCGTAAACAGGGGAACGAGCAGTACTTC. This sequence encodes CAIPHRKQGNEQYF. The chain has TRBV6-4 and TRBJ2-7, with 7 bases lining up with TRBD1. This CDR3 is 14 amino acids long. Germline V CDR1 and CDR2: MRHNA, SNTAGT. After removal of 10 bases from V and 5 bases from J, the junction contained 14 bases not matched to a gene.

This clonotype was counted a few times. This sequence joins TRBV29-1 and TRBJ1-1; possible D gene TRBD1, 5 bases. Trimming stripped 6 bases from V and 1 base from J, with 12 bases between. This CDR3 is built from 13 residues. Germline CDR1 and CDR2: SQVTM and ANQGSEA. Written as DNA, the CDR3 is TGCAGCGTGGGGGTGGGGGGGAACACTGAAGCTTTCTTT. Translating it yields CSVGVGGNTEAFF. Full variable domain (remainder filled in from reference TRBV29-1 and TRBJ1-1): SAVISQKPSRDICQRGTSLTIQCQVDSQVTMMFWYRQQPGQSLTLIATANQGSEATYESGFVIDKFPISRPNLTFSTLTVSNMSPEDSSIYLCSVGVGGNTEAFFGQGTRLTVV.

The V gene is TRBV20-1, the J gene TRBJ2-1, with TRBD2 identical over 13 bases. The CDR3 is 15 amino acids. Trimming took 5 bases from V and 8 from J; bases not matched to a gene: 9. Per germline, CDR1 DFQATT and CDR2 SNEGSKA (reference sequence). CDR3 amino acids: CSAGLGLAGVDEQFF. In nucleotides, the CDR3 is TGCAGTGCTGGTCTAGGACTAGCGGGAGTCGATGAGCAGTTCTTC.

The count of this clonotype is one. This chain uses TRBV4-2 with TRBJ2-5, with 10 bases identical to TRBD2. Per germline, CDR1 LGHNA and CDR2 YNFKEQ. The CDR3 length is 16 residues. The trim removed 1 base at V and 4 bases at J, leaving 6 bases unmatched. The CDR3 sequence is CASSQASSGGPETQYF. DNA for the CDR3: TGTGCCAGCAGCCAAGCTTCTAGCGGGGGACCAGAGACCCAGTACTTC.

The chain employs TRBV16 and TRBJ1-1; D possibly corresponds to TRBD1 (5 bases). This CDR3 comprises 15 residues. The V end lost 4 bases, the J end lost 3 bases, and 15 bases lay between the germline ends. Germline V gene sequence: CDR1 KGHSY, CDR2 FQNENV. As DNA, the CDR3 is TGTGCCAGCAGCCTAAAGGGTCTGGGGGACACTGAAGCTTTCTTT. This translates into CASSLKGLGDTEAFF.